This T cell receptor (beta chain) was observed in a study of T cells in Graves' hyperthyroidism and ophthalmopathy. Findings of the study overall: Ophthalmopathy was identified by the model a median approximately 6.4 months ahead of onset.

Germline CDR1 reads PRHDT; CDR2 reads FYEKMQ (reference sequence). Trimming cost V 7 bases and J 3 bases, with 9 bases left between them. The CDR3 length is 12 residues. RNA transcripts yielded amplified TCR beta CDR3 regions. The HTBI primer set served for first-round RT-PCR of the TCR CDR3. A single record per CDR3 protein comes from TCRdb applying MiXCR to the multiplex PCR reads. The sample lists about 400,000 distinct CDR3 sequences; 11% to 15% were seen once. This clonotype has a handful of counts. The antigen is not known. The sequencing sample was made of blood. This chain uses TRBV13 with TRBJ1-2; perhaps TRBD1 as D (5 bases). The clonotype originates from a man aged 45-65 years with Graves' ophthalmopathy. The CDR3 region is CASTGDYYGYTF. For the CDR3, the DNA is TGTGCCAGCACGGGGGATTACTATGGCTACACCTTC.